This TCR beta chain appears in the sequencing data of a study of response to subunit inactivated influenza vaccine. Study conclusions and caveats: Every seasonal influenza vaccination brings in few new T cells, the authors suggested.

Trimming removed 4 bases from V and 0 bases from J, with 10 bases in between. The CDR3 runs 15 residues. Germline CDR1 DFQATT, CDR2 SNEGSKA (reference sequence). As concerns this clonotype: Its specificity is not known.

TCRdb used MiXCR to reprocess the RT-PCR reads, holding one entry per CDR3 protein. Seen here are a few hundred thousand distinct CDR3 sequences, about 15% observed once, and the top ten hold 11%. J is TRBJ2-6 and V is TRBV20-1; D not certain. Here the sequenced sample was PBMCs from blood, taken about 12 days after vaccination. This TCR was recovered from a man aged 50-59 years who received an inactivated influenza vaccine. CDR3 in amino acids: CSATSLGSGANVLTF. CDR3 nucleotide sequence: TGCAGTGCTACCTCATTGGGCTCTGGGGCCAACGTCCTGACTTTC.